The 15 T cell receptor beta chains reported below all come from one sample, sequenced in a study of cytotoxic CD8 clonotypes in ibrutinib-treated CLL. Assay: immunoSEQ multiplex PCR; the TCRdb copy retains only in-frame clones and omits some. Among 200,000 or so clones listed, 75% to 80% were seen once. The sample was PBMCs, taken after 12 months of ibrutinib treatment. The receptor set was obtained from a human donor with chronic lymphocytic leukemia.

This clone came up a few times. This chain connects TRBV19 to TRBJ1-5; TRBD1 matches 9 bases. V gave up 10 bases and J gave up 1 base; unmatched junction bases: 11. CDR1 is LNHDA and CDR2 is SQIVND in the germline V gene (reference sequence). The CDR3 length is 16 residues. CDR3 residues: CATDRGAGYSNQPQHF. The CDR3 DNA follows: TGTGCCACCGACAGGGGGGCGGGTTACAGCAATCAGCCCCAGCATTTT. The whole variable domain, remainder taken from reference TRBV19 and TRBJ1-5, is DGGITQSPKYLFRKEGQNVTLSCEQNLNHDAMYWYRQDPGQGLRLIYYSQIVNDFQKGDIAEGYSVSREKKESFPLTVTSAQKNPTAFYLCATDRGAGYSNQPQHFGDGTRLSIL.

This clone was counted once. CDR3 nucleotide sequence: TGTGCCAGCAGTCCCCAGTCCTACAATGAGCAGTTCTTC. Translating it yields CASSPQSYNEQFF. V and J are TRBV27 and TRBJ2-1; no reliable D call. Trimming removed 5 bases at V and 1 base at J, with 6 bases between. This CDR3 comprises 13 residues. In germline, CDR1 is MNHEY, CDR2 SMNVEV (reference sequence).

The CDR3 nucleotides are TGTGCCAGCAGTTACCGGACAACGTACTTC. Its protein is CASSYRTTYF. The chain recombines TRBV6-6 with TRBJ2-7, with D maybe TRBD1 (5 bases). The germline CDR1 and CDR2 sequences are MNHNY and SVGAGI (reference sequence). The CDR3 extends over 10 amino acids. The germline V and J ends were trimmed by 2 bases and 12 bases, with 8 bases remaining between them.

The chain recombines TRBV5-4 with TRBJ1-1; 8 bases are a match to TRBD1. The CDR3 contains 13 residues. The germline gives CDR1 SGHNT, CDR2 YYREEE (reference sequence). V dropped 3 bases and J dropped 7; count of bases not matched to a gene: 5. CDR3 coding DNA: TGTGCCAGCAGCTCGCAGGGGGCAGGTGAAGCTTTCTTT. Residues: CASSSQGAGEAFF.

Only one count was recorded for this clone. V is TRBV18 and J is TRBJ1-4; D might be TRBD1 (6 bases). Germline loops: CDR1 KGHSH, CDR2 LQKENI. V lost 6 bases, J lost 3 bases, and 11 bases lay in between. This CDR3 has 14 residues. The CDR3 here is CASSLQGPNEKLFF. In DNA, the CDR3 is TGTGCCAGCTCGCTACAGGGACCTAATGAAAAACTGTTTTTT.

V and J are TRBV19 and TRBJ1-5; D remains unclear. CDR1 is LNHDA and CDR2 is SQIVND in the germline V gene (reference sequence). This CDR3 has 15 amino acids. V was shortened by 4 bases and J by 5 bases, with 15 bases between the two germline ends. This CDR3 reads CASSTLEGIHQPQHF. The CDR3 bases are TGTGCCAGTAGTACTCTGGAGGGAATCCATCAGCCCCAGCATTTT. The variable domain in full, with the rest retrieved from reference TRBV19 and TRBJ1-5, is DGGITQSPKYLFRKEGQNVTLSCEQNLNHDAMYWYRQDPGQGLRLIYYSQIVNDFQKGDIAEGYSVSREKKESFPLTVTSAQKNPTAFYLCASSTLEGIHQPQHFGDGTRLSIL.

The genes are TRBV11-2 and TRBJ2-1, with 9 positions matching TRBD2. Trimming cost V 2 bases and J 7 bases; bases outside gene matches: 6. CDR1 is SGHAT and CDR2 is FQNNGV in the germline V gene. This CDR3 has 15 residues. This CDR3 is CASSLNAGGRNEQFF. The CDR3 region has the DNA TGTGCCAGCAGCTTAAATGCGGGGGGGCGAAATGAGCAGTTCTTC.

The genes are TRBV6-1 and TRBJ1-1, with D perhaps matching TRBD1 (6 bases). The V end was cut by 0 bases, the J end by 9 bases, with 17 bases between. The CDR3 covers 15 residues. Germline CDR1 is MNHNS and CDR2 is SASEGT. CDR3 sequence: CASSEAYRPTGKAFF. The CDR3 coding sequence is TGTGCCAGCAGTGAAGCCTACCGACCAACAGGGAAAGCTTTCTTT.

The genes are TRBV5-1 and TRBJ1-4, with D possibly matching TRBD1 (5 bases). Trimming left V 4 bases short and J 4 bases short, with 8 bases between. CDR1 SGHRS and CDR2 YFSETQ come from the germline V gene. CDR3 size: 13 residues. The DNA of the CDR3 is TGCGCCAGCAGCGCCCAGGGTAATGAAAAACTGTTTTTT. This translates into CASSAQGNEKLFF.

This chain joins TRBV25-1 and TRBJ2-5; D gene unclear. The ends were cut back, 8 bases at V and 0 bases at J, with 7 bases in the middle. Germline CDR1 reads MGHDK; CDR2 reads SYGVNS. The CDR3 is made up of 12 amino acids. CDR3 DNA: TGTGCCAGCGTTAAGGACCAAGAGACCCAGTACTTC. This codes for CASVKDQETQYF.

The chain recombines TRBV5-1 with TRBJ2-1, with a weak D call TRBD2 (6 bases). Trimming took off 3 bases at V and 5 bases at J, with 12 bases between the two ends. Per germline, CDR1 SGHRS and CDR2 YFSETQ. The CDR3 has 14 amino acids. The CDR3 protein is CASSSGTLDNEQFF. DNA of the CDR3: TGCGCCAGCAGCTCTGGGACTCTCGACAATGAGCAGTTCTTC.

The V and J genes are TRBV28 and TRBJ2-1; 8 nucleotides align to TRBD2. The CDR3 totals 12 residues. The germline CDR1 and CDR2 sequences are MDHEN and SYDVKM. The V segment lost 1 base and the J segment 12 bases; nucleotides outside the gene matches: 2. CDR3 amino acids: CASSLSLAGQFF. The CDR3 DNA follows: TGTGCCAGCAGTTTATCCCTAGCGGGGCAGTTCTTC. The full variable domain, rest sourced from reference TRBV28 and TRBJ2-1, is DVKVTQSSRYLVKRTGEKVFLECVQDMDHENMFWYRQDPGLGLRLIYFSYDVKMKEKGDIPEGYSVSREKKERFSLILESASTNQTSMYLCASSLSLAGQFFGPGTRLTVL.

V usage is TRBV9 and J usage is TRBJ2-5; D may be TRBD2 (6 bases). The germline CDR1 and CDR2 sequences are SGDLS and YYNGEE. The ends were cut back, 0 bases at V and 5 bases at J, with 8 bases in the middle. CDR3 size: 13 residues. CDR3 sequence: CASSVGGVETQYF. CDR3 DNA: TGTGCCAGCAGCGTAGGGGGGGTGGAGACCCAGTACTTC.

The rearrangement uses TRBV10-3 and TRBJ2-1; D may correspond to TRBD1 or TRBD2 (5 bases each). Germline V gene lookup returns CDR1 ENHRY and CDR2 SYGVKD. Trimming shortened V by 3 bases and J by 7 bases, and 19 bases separated the two germline ends. This CDR3 has 16 amino acids. CDR3 loop: CAISEPRDLRGNEQFF. CDR3 nucleotide sequence: TGTGCCATCAGTGAACCCCGGGACCTCCGTGGGAATGAGCAGTTCTTC.

CDR3 in DNA: TGTGCCAGCAGTTACTCGTTCTGGGACAACAACAATGAGCAGTTCTTC. The encoded protein is CASSYSFWDNNNEQFF. This rearrangement joins TRBV6-5 to TRBJ2-1; TRBD1 is a possible D gene (6 bases). V was pared by 0 bases and J by 5 bases, with 14 bases between. The CDR3 spans 16 residues. CDR1 is MNHEY and CDR2 is SVGAGI in the germline V gene.